This T cell receptor (beta chain) was sequenced during a study of spatial heterogeneity in lung cancer. In the study overall: The correlation between TCR transcript counts in tumor regions and a T cell module score from matched bulk RNA-seq was strong. Raw reads contained each unique TCR and UMI combination more than ten times on average. Overall study findings and caveats: Counts that tracked tumor mutation counts were those of expanded intratumoral alpha and beta TCRs.

In the library, each TCR cDNA molecule bore its own unique molecular identifier. TCRdb passed the 5' RACE reads through MiXCR, listing each CDR3 protein once. Of around 23,000 distinct CDR3 sequences in the sample, around 6.6% were seen once. The germline V gene encodes CDR1 GTSNPN and CDR2 SVGIG (reference sequence). V lost 7 bases and J lost 2; bases outside the gene matches: 9. The CDR3 spans 14 residues. Time point given: sample taken at primary tumor resection. Sequencing covered unsorted whole RNA taken from tumor, nontumor lung or frozen PBMC. This clonotype was seen more than once but under ten times. The antigen is undetermined.

The source of this sequence is a male donor with early-stage non-small cell lung cancer. The source was lung tumor tissue, collected at surgery. The chain joins TRBV30 to TRBJ2-3; TRBD1 matches 7 bases. The CDR3 DNA sequence: TGTGCCTTCCAGAGACAGGGCCTCACAGATACGCAGTATTTT. This encodes CAFQRQGLTDTQYF.